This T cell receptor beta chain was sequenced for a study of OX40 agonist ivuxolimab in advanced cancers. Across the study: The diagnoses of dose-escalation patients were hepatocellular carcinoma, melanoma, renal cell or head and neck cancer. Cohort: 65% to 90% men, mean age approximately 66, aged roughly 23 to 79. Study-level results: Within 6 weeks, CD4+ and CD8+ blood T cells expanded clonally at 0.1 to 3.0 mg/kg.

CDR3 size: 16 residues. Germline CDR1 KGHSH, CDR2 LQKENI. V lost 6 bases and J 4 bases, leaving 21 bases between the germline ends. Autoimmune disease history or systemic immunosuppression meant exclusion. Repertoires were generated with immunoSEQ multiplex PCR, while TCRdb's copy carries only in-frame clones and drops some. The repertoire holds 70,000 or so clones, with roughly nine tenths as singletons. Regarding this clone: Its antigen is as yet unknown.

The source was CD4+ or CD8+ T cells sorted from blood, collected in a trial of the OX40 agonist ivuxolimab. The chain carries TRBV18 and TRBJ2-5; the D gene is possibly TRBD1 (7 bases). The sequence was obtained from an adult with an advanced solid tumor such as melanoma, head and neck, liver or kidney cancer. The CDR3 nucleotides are TGTGCCAGCTCCCCAACGGCAGGAGGGGGCTCAGAGACCCAGTACTTC. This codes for CASSPTAGGGSETQYF. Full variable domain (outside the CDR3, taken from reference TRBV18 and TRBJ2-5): NAGVMQNPRHLVRRRGQEARLRCSPMKGHSHVYWYRQLPEEGLKFMVYLQKENIIDESGMPKERFSAEFPKEGPSILRIQQVVRGDSAAYFCASSPTAGGGSETQYFGPGTRLLVL.